These 2 T cell receptor beta chains share one sample of origin, sequenced in a study of beta chain features in type 1 diabetes. Sequenced material consisted of expressed TCRB transcripts (all of the isolated RNA was reverse transcribed). Sequencing was performed with immunoSEQ multiplex PCR; in TCRdb, only in-frame clones are kept and a portion is missing. Among about 350,000 clones, about 19% were seen once, and the ten largest hold under 0.05%. The sample taken for sequencing was naive CD4+ T cells from blood. The receptors shown here come from a woman younger than 35 in good health.

The chain carries TRBV11-3 and TRBJ2-3, with D hard to call. Between the trimmed V and J ends, which lost 2 bases and 6 bases, there was a span of 6 bases. CDR1 is SGHNT and CDR2 is YENEEA in the germline V gene. The CDR3 totals 12 residues. CDR3 nucleotide sequence: TGTGCCAGCAGCTTATCGCGGGATACGCAGTATTTT. Translation: CASSLSRDTQYF.

The chain combines TRBV19 with TRBJ2-1; D gene uncertain. The germline V gene encodes CDR1 LNHDA and CDR2 SQIVND (reference sequence). CDR3 length equals 11 residues. The germline V and J ends were trimmed by 8 bases and 0 bases, with 2 bases remaining between them. DNA for the CDR3: TGTGCCAGTCGCTCCTACAATGAGCAGTTCTTC. Translated: CASRSYNEQFF.